Shown below are 29 T cell receptor beta chains from a single sample sequenced in a study of blood T cells in healthy people across ages. A sample-barcoded 5' primer and a J-beta primer mix were used in a second PCR of about 7 to 11 cycles. Each CDR3 protein is one row after TCRdb ran MiXCR on the 5' RACE reads. The table records 650,000 to 700,000 distinct CDR3 sequences, about 34% of them present only once. Material: blood. These TCRs come from an elderly woman in good health.

The V call is TRBV11-2, the J call TRBJ1-2; D gene uncertain. Trimming removed 5 bases from V and 8 bases from J, with 12 bases in between. This CDR3 has 12 residues. Germline V gene lookup returns CDR1 SGHAT and CDR2 FQNNGV. The DNA of the CDR3 is TGTGCCAGCAGCACTGCCCTTCCAGGCTACACCTTC. This gives the protein CASSTALPGYTF.

In its sample, this clonotype was seen many times. The chain has TRBV7-2 and TRBJ2-7, with D perhaps TRBD1 (6 bases). The CDR3 contains 12 residues. V was trimmed by 2 bases and J by 7 bases, leaving 9 bases between them. Germline CDR1 SGHTA, CDR2 FQGNSA. CDR3: CASSLWGTEQYF. The DNA of the CDR3 is TGTGCCAGCAGCTTATGGGGGACAGAGCAGTACTTC.

This clonotype has a count of ten or more. This chain joins TRBV7-8 and TRBJ2-7; D may be TRBD1 (6 bases). With 3 bases removed from V and 2 bases from J, the gap between germline ends came to 17 bases. The CDR3 loop spans 16 amino acids. CDR1 is SGHVS and CDR2 is FQNEAQ in the germline V gene. In DNA form, the CDR3 reads TGTGCCAGCAGCTTGGACGCGGAAACAGGGACCTACGAGCAGTACTTC. This encodes CASSLDAETGTYEQYF.

Remarks on this clonotype: The conserved phenylalanine or tryptophan normally closing the CDR3 is absent here, so this likely arose from a read error. V usage is TRBV5-1 and J usage is TRBJ2-3; D might be TRBD1 or TRBD2, each matching 6 bases. The V and J ends lost 4 bases and 2 bases respectively, with 17 bases between them. CDR3 size: 16 residues. Per the germline V gene, CDR1 is SGHRS and CDR2 is YFSETQ. The CDR3 spells CASSETTGGTTDTQYC. CDR3 DNA sequence: TGCGCCAGCAGCGAAACGACAGGAGGGACCACAGATACGCAGTATTGT.

This clonotype was seen many times. The chain links TRBV15 to TRBJ2-3; possible D gene TRBD1, 5 bases. This CDR3 is built from 20 residues. The germline V gene encodes CDR1 LNHNV and CDR2 YYDKDF (reference sequence). V was clipped by 0 bases and J by 2 bases, with 24 bases between them. This CDR3 reads CATSRESTKLWTPYTDTQYF. CDR3 DNA sequence: TGTGCCACCAGCAGAGAATCCACTAAGCTCTGGACACCCTACACAGATACGCAGTATTTT.

The genes are TRBV12-3 or TRBV12-4 and TRBJ1-5; D gene unclear. CDR3 length equals 14 residues. Trimming cost V 5 bases and J 4 bases, with 12 bases left between them. The DNA for the CDR3 is TGTGCCAGCAGTCGAAGACGGGATAATCAGCCCCAGCATTTT. Translating it yields CASSRRRDNQPQHF.

This clonotype was picked up many times. V and J are TRBV24-1 and TRBJ2-7; D perhaps matches TRBD1 (5 bases). This CDR3 has 15 residues. The germline V gene encodes CDR1 KGHDR and CDR2 SFDVKD. Trimming cost V 5 bases and J 0 bases, with 13 bases left between them. CDR3 in amino acids: CATSGQPRGSYEQYF. The CDR3 DNA reads as TGTGCCACCAGTGGACAGCCTCGAGGCTCCTACGAGCAGTACTTC.

Points on this clonotype: This may come from a read error, since a much larger clone is one base off. The gene calls are TRBV7-3 and TRBJ2-1; 10 bases match TRBD2. The closer fit of TRBJ2-7 to the DNA end suggests the J call may be wrong. From germline, CDR1 is SGHTA and CDR2 FQGTGA. The CDR3 consists of 16 residues. CDR3 sequence: CASSPFSGGTYNEQYF. DNA of the CDR3: TGTGCCAGCAGCCCGTTTAGCGGGGGGACCTACAATGAGCAGTACTTC.

This clonotype was counted at least ten times. The genes are TRBV29-1 and TRBJ1-3; D gene uncertain. The germline V and J ends were trimmed by 4 bases and 2 bases, with 3 bases remaining between them. The CDR3 is 11 amino acids. The germline V gene has CDR1 SQVTM and CDR2 ANQGSEA. This CDR3 reads CSVVTGNTIYF. As DNA, the CDR3 is TGCAGCGTTGTCACTGGAAACACCATATATTTT.

V is TRBV2 and J is TRBJ1-1; 10 bases align to TRBD1. V dropped 7 bases and J dropped 5; count of bases not matched to a gene: 13. The V gene's germline CDR1 is SNHLY and CDR2 FYNNEI. The CDR3 loop spans 16 amino acids. Written as DNA, the CDR3 is TGTGCCAGCATCCCCAGTGACAGGGGGCGGAATACTGAAGCTTTCTTT. Encoded protein: CASIPSDRGRNTEAFF.

The sample holds many counts of this clonotype. The chain links TRBV7-9 to TRBJ2-1; D remains ambiguous. V was trimmed by 5 bases and J by 6 bases, leaving 11 bases between them. CDR3 length equals 13 residues. CDR1 and CDR2 (germline): SEHNR, FQNEAQ (reference sequence). CDR3 sequence (DNA): TGTGCCAGCAGCCCTATTTGGAGCAATGAGCAGTTCTTC. Protein: CASSPIWSNEQFF.

The chain links TRBV30 to TRBJ2-7; 9 bases agree with TRBD1. V gave up 5 bases and J gave up 2 bases; unmatched junction bases: 10. The length of the CDR3 is 15 residues. Germline V CDR1 and CDR2: GTSNPN, SVGIG (reference sequence). The CDR3 protein is CAWALGGQGTYEQYF. As DNA, the CDR3 is TGTGCCTGGGCCTTGGGAGGACAGGGGACCTACGAGCAGTACTTC.

This clonotype was detected ten times or more. The rearrangement joins TRBV4-2 to TRBJ1-2; tentative D call: TRBD1 (6 bases). CDR3 size: 15 residues. Germline CDR1 is LGHNA and CDR2 is YNFKEQ. V was cut by 0 bases and J by 1 base, with 9 bases left in between. The CDR3 here is CASSQDPGDNYGYTF. The CDR3 nucleotides read TGTGCCAGCAGCCAAGATCCAGGGGATAACTATGGCTACACCTTC.

This clonotype was detected a few times. The chain joins TRBV20-1 to TRBJ2-2; 7 bases are shared with TRBD2. The V gene's germline CDR1 is DFQATT and CDR2 SNEGSKA (reference sequence). The V segment lost 4 bases and the J segment 6 bases; nucleotides outside the gene matches: 11. The CDR3 is 15 residues long. CDR3 region: CSATPAGRVAGELFF. In nucleotides, the CDR3 is TGCAGTGCTACGCCAGCGGGGCGGGTCGCCGGGGAGCTGTTTTTT.

The chain combines TRBV29-1 with TRBJ2-1, with 8 bases that match TRBD2. CDR1 and CDR2 (germline): SQVTM, ANQGSEA. CDR3 size: 15 residues. Germline trimming cut 4 bases from V and 4 bases from J; bases unmatched to any gene: 9. CDR3 bases: TGCAGCGTTGGGCCCCGACTAGCGCCATACAATGAGCAGTTCTTC. It encodes CSVGPRLAPYNEQFF.

This clonotype was seen many times. The chain has TRBV10-3 and TRBJ2-3, with 7 nucleotides matching TRBD2. Per germline, CDR1 ENHRY and CDR2 SYGVKD. This CDR3 spans 14 amino acids. Germline trimming cut 4 bases from V and 6 bases from J; bases unmatched to any gene: 7. CDR3 nucleotide sequence: TGTGCCATCAGTGCCCGTGGACTAGGGGATACGCAGTATTTT. It yields the protein CAISARGLGDTQYF.

There are many counts of this clonotype. Here the CDR3 DNA reads TGCAGTGCTTCCGGGACAGGGGGATATGGCTACACCTTC. This codes for CSASGTGGYGYTF. The chain employs TRBV20-1 and TRBJ1-2, with 11 bases that match TRBD1. V was pared by 5 bases and J by 5 bases, with 4 bases of the junction left unmatched. The CDR3 is 13 amino acids. Germline assignment: CDR1 DFQATT and CDR2 SNEGSKA (reference sequence).

This clonotype has at least ten counts. The rearrangement links TRBV6-5 to TRBJ2-1; 11 positions agree with TRBD2. CDR3 length equals 16 residues. V was clipped by 4 bases and J by 7 bases; unmatched bases: 9. The germline CDR1 and CDR2 sequences are MNHEY and SVGAGI. CDR3 coding DNA: TGTGCCAGCAGTTCGCTAACTAGCGGGGGCGGGAATGAGCAGTTCTTC. It codes for CASSSLTSGGGNEQFF.

This clonotype has ten or more counts. CDR3 loop: CASSLGRSNEQFF. The CDR3 DNA follows: TGCGCCAGCAGCTTAGGCCGTAGTAATGAGCAGTTCTTC. J is TRBJ2-1 and V is TRBV5-1; D remains ambiguous. The CDR3 covers 13 residues. The germline V and J ends were trimmed by 2 bases and 7 bases, with 10 bases remaining between them. Germline V gene sequence: CDR1 SGHRS, CDR2 YFSETQ.

This clonotype was recorded at least ten times. J is TRBJ2-7 and V is TRBV5-1; 9 bases are shared with TRBD1. V shed 2 bases and J 2 bases; nucleotides not matched to a gene: 5. The CDR3 is 15 amino acids. CDR1 SGHRS and CDR2 YFSETQ come from the germline V gene. The CDR3 reads CASSFGTGIAYEQYF. In DNA, the CDR3 is TGCGCCAGCAGCTTCGGGACAGGGATTGCCTACGAGCAGTACTTC.

This clonotype was detected many times. The chain couples TRBV6-5 to TRBJ2-4, with unresolved D. The V gene lost 6 bases and the J gene lost 7 bases, with 13 bases spanning the gap. This CDR3 comprises 13 residues. CDR1 is MNHEY and CDR2 is SVGAGI in the germline V gene. The CDR3 DNA reads as TGTGCCAGCAGCTACGGACCTGGGAACATTCAGTACTTC. Its protein product is CASSYGPGNIQYF.

This chain uses TRBV12-3 or TRBV12-4 with TRBJ2-7; D might be TRBD1 or TRBD2, each matching 5 bases. The CDR3 contains 11 residues. V dropped 8 bases and J dropped 7 bases, with 12 bases sitting between them. The CDR3 sequence: CASEKWGEQYF. DNA for the CDR3: TGTGCCAGCGAAAAGTGGGGGGAGCAGTACTTC.

The chain combines TRBV10-3 with TRBJ1-5, with 8 nucleotides matching TRBD1. Germline V gives CDR1 ENHRY, CDR2 SYGVKD. Losses at the gene ends were 7 bases for V and 3 bases for J; bases not matched to a gene: 5. This CDR3 region has 14 residues. The CDR3 spells CAINDRGVNQPQHF. CDR3 DNA sequence: TGTGCCATCAACGACAGGGGAGTCAATCAGCCCCAGCATTTT.

This clonotype was detected many times. This sequence joins TRBV15 and TRBJ2-6; unclear D gene. Trimming shortened V by 0 bases and J by 0 bases, and 15 bases separated the two germline ends. The CDR3 length is 19 residues. Germline assignment: CDR1 LNHNV and CDR2 YYDKDF (reference sequence). CDR3 in DNA: TGTGCCACCAGCAGAGAGCCAGGAAGGCTGACCTCTGGGGCCAACGTCCTGACTTTC. Protein product: CATSREPGRLTSGANVLTF.

This clonotype turned up a few times. The chain uses TRBV25-1 and TRBJ1-4, with D possibly matching TRBD1 (6 bases). The length of the CDR3 is 11 residues. In germline, CDR1 is MGHDK, CDR2 SYGVNS. Trimming shortened V by 7 bases and J by 7 bases, and 7 bases separated the two germline ends. The CDR3 loop is CASNRAEKLFF. DNA for the CDR3: TGTGCCAGCAACAGGGCTGAAAAACTGTTTTTT.

The V gene is TRBV20-1, the J gene TRBJ2-3; the match to TRBD1 covers 7 bases. This CDR3 region has 14 residues. Germline trimming cut 3 bases from V and 2 bases from J; bases unmatched to any gene: 5. Looked up from germline, CDR1 is DFQATT and CDR2 is SNEGSKA (reference sequence). The CDR3: CSASRDRLTDTQYF. CDR3 coding DNA: TGCAGTGCTAGCCGGGACAGACTCACAGATACGCAGTATTTT.

This clonotype was counted ten times or more. The V and J genes are TRBV12-3 or TRBV12-4 and TRBJ2-1; 7 nucleotides align to TRBD2. The V segment lost 2 bases and the J segment 8 bases; nucleotides outside the gene matches: 6. This CDR3 has 14 amino acids. CDR3 region: CASSLRLAAYEQFF. CDR3 in DNA: TGTGCCAGCAGTTTACGGCTAGCGGCGTATGAGCAGTTCTTC.

As to this clonotype: The junction shows a germline mismatch at one end, possibly a read error. This chain links TRBV12-3 or TRBV12-4 with TRBJ1-3; 9 bases are shared with TRBD1. The CDR3 spans 15 residues. The CDR3: CASSPDRGSGNTVYF. The DNA for the CDR3 is TGTGCCAGCAGTCCGGACAGGGGATCTGGAAACACCGTATATTTT.

Many counts were recorded for this clonotype. The chain employs TRBV3-1 and TRBJ2-7; 7 bases align to TRBD1. This CDR3 has 14 residues. The trim removed 5 bases at V and 6 bases at J, leaving 10 bases unmatched. Germline CDR1 LGHDT, CDR2 YNNKEL (reference sequence). For the CDR3, the DNA is TGTGCCAGCAGCTCCCGGACAGGTCTTAGCGAGCAGTACTTC. This translates into CASSSRTGLSEQYF.